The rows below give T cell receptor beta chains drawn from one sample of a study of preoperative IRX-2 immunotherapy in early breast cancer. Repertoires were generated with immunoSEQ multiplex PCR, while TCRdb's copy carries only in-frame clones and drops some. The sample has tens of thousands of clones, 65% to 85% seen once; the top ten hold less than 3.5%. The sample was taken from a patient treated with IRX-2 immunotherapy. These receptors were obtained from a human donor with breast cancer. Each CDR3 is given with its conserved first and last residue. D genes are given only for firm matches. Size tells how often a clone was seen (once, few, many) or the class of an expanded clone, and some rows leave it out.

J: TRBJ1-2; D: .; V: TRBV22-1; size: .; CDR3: CASSLRVNYGYTF; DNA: TGTGCCAGCAGTTTAAGGGTAAACTATGGCTACACCTTC
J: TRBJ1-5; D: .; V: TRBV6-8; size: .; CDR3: CASSYFGRLGNQPQHF; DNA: TGTGCCAGCAGTTATTTCGGTCGTCTAGGGAATCAGCCCCAGCATTTT
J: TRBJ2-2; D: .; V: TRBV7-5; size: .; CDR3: CASSLGRNTGELFF; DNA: TGTGCCAGTAGCTTGGGACGGAACACCGGGGAGCTGTTTTTT
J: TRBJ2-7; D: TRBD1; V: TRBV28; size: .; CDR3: CASSLSAGGAYEQYF; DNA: TGTGCCAGCAGTTTATCTGCAGGGGGAGCTTACGAGCAGTACTTC
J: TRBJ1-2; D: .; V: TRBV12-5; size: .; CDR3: CASTWHVNYGYTF; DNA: TGTGCCAGCACCTGGCACGTTAACTATGGCTACACCTTC
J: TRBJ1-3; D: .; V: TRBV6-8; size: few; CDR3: CASSARAFGNTIYF; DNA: TGTGCCAGCAGTGCCCGTGCCTTTGGAAACACCATATATTTT
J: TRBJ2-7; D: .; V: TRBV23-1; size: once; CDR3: CASSLSHWDEQYF; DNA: TGCGCCAGCAGCTTGAGCCACTGGGACGAGCAGTACTTC
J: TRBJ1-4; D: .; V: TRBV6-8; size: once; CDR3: CASRPRATNEKLFF; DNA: TGTGCCAGCAGGCCTCGGGCAACTAATGAAAAACTGTTTTTT
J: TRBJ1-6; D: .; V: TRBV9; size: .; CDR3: CASRTSGADSPLHF; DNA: TGTGCCAGCAGGACGTCCGGGGCCGATTCACCCCTCCACTTT
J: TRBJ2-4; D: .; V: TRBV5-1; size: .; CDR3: CASSSSTAKNIQYF; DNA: TGCGCCAGCAGCTCGTCGACAGCCAAAAACATTCAGTACTTC
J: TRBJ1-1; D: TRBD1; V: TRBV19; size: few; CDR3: CASTGQVYTEAFF; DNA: TGTGCCAGTACAGGACAGGTGTACACTGAAGCTTTCTTT
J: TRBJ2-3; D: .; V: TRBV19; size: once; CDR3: CASNPGARWHTDTQYF; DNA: TGTGCCAGTAACCCGGGAGCCCGGTGGCACACAGATACGCAGTATTTT
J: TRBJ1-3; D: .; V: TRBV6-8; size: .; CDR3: CASSLGGNTIYF; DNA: TGTGCCAGCAGCCTCGGTGGAAACACCATATATTTT
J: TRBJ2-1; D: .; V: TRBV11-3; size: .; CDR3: CASSLVQGRNEQFF; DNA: TGTGCCAGCAGCTTAGTACAGGGGAGGAATGAGCAGTTCTTC
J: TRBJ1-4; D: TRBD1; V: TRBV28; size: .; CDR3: CASTGQGGRTNEKLFF; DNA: TGTGCCAGCACTGGACAGGGGGGAAGGACTAATGAAAAACTGTTTTTT
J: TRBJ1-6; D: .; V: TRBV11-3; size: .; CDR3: CASSDRRGGGGAPLHF; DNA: TGTGCCAGCAGCGACCGGAGGGGGGGCGGAGGGGCCCCCCTCCACTTT
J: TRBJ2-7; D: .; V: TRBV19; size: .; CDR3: CASSIGGSGTYEQYF; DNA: TGTGCCAGTAGTATCGGCGGCTCGGGGACCTACGAGCAGTACTTC
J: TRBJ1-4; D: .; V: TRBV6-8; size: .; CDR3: CASSYSQTAEKLFF; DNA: TGTGCCAGCAGTTACTCGCAGACCGCTGAAAAACTGTTTTTT
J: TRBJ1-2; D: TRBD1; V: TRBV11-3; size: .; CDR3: CASSLDPGQGNYGYTF; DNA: TGTGCCAGCAGCTTAGATCCGGGACAGGGGAACTATGGCTACACCTTC
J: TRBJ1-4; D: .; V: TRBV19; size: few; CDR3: CASSSGLMEKLFF; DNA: TGTGCCAGTAGTTCTGGGTTAATGGAAAAACTGTTTTTT
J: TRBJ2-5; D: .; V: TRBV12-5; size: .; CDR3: CASTSSLLLGRWGETQYF; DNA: TGTGCCAGCACCTCCTCCCTCCTCCTAGGACGCTGGGGAGAGACCCAGTACTTC
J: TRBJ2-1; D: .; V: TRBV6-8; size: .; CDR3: CASSYGDNEQFF; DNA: TGTGCCAGCAGTTACGGTGACAATGAGCAGTTCTTC
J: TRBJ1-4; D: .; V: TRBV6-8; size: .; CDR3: CASTRAGSGEKLFF; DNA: TGTGCCAGCACTAGGGCGGGGTCAGGTGAAAAACTGTTTTTT
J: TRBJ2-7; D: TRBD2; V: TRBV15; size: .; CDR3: CATSESGTSGKDHYEQYF; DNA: TGTGCCACCAGCGAATCAGGGACTAGCGGGAAAGATCACTACGAGCAGTACTTC
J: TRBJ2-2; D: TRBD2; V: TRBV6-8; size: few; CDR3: CASSRTSEGELFF; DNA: TGTGCCAGCAGTCGGACTAGCGAGGGGGAGCTGTTTTTT
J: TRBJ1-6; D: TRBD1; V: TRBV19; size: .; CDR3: CASSTTSMTGGFYF; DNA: TGTGCCAGTAGTACAACCTCAATGACAGGGGGATTTTACTTT
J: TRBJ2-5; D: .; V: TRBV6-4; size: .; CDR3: CASSEAQATQYF; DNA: TGTGCCAGCAGTGAAGCGCAGGCGACCCAGTACTTC
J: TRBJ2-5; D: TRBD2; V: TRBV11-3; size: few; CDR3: CASSLGSLAGQETQYF; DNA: TGTGCCAGCAGCTTAGGTAGCCTAGCGGGCCAAGAGACCCAGTACTTC
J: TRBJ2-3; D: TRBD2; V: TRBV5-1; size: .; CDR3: CASSPALAGGDDTQYF; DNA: TGCGCCAGCAGCCCCGCGCTAGCGGGTGGCGACGATACGCAGTATTTT
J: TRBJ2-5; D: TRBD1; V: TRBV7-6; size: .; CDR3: CASSIQGARETQYF; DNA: TGTGCCAGCAGTATACAGGGGGCTAGGGAGACCCAGTACTTC
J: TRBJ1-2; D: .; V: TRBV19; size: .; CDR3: CASTRDSRGGYTF; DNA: TGTGCCAGTACAAGGGATAGCCGGGGGGGCTACACCTTC
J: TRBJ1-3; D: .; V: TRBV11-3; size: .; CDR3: CASSQNPNRFGNTIYF; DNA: TGTGCCAGCAGCCAAAACCCGAACCGGTTTGGAAACACCATATATTTT
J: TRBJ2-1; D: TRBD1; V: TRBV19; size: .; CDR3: CASSWTGVWNEQFF; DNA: TGTGCCAGTAGTTGGACAGGGGTCTGGAATGAGCAGTTCTTC
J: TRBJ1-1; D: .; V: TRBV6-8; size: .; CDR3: CAIRAGRDNTEAFF; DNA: TGTGCCATCAGGGCCGGCCGGGACAACACTGAAGCTTTCTTT
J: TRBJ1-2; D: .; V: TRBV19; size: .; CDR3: CASSLIGGIYTF; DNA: TGTGCCAGTAGTTTAATCGGCGGGATCTACACCTTC
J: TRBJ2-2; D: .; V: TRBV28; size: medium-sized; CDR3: CASAVGRDPTGELFF; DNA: TGTGCCAGCGCCGTCGGGCGGGACCCCACCGGGGAGCTGTTTTTT
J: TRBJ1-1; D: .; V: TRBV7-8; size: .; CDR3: CASSQELGRSAFF; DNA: TGTGCCAGCAGCCAAGAGTTAGGCAGGTCGGCTTTCTTT
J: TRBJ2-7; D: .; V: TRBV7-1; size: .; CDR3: CASITEGLSSSYEQYF; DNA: TGTGCCAGCATCACCGAGGGACTTTCCAGCTCCTACGAGCAGTACTTC
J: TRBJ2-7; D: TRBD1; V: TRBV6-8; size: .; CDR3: CAGRTGGAYEQYF; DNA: TGTGCCGGACGGACAGGGGGGGCCTACGAGCAGTACTTC
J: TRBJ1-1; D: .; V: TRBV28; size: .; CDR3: CASQAGENTEAFF; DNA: TGTGCCAGCCAAGCAGGCGAGAACACTGAAGCTTTCTTT
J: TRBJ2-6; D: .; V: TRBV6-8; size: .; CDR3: CASSYSRDMIRSGANVLTF; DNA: TGTGCCAGCAGTTACTCGAGGGACATGATACGCTCTGGGGCCAACGTCCTGACTTTC